This T cell receptor beta chain was recovered during a study of graft-versus-host responses after intestinal transplantation. Overall study results and limits: Across patients carrying graft-donor T cell macrochimerism, allografts held high graft-versus-host to host-versus-graft clonal ratios.

Clones were sequenced by immunoSEQ multiplex PCR, and TCRdb holds only the in-frame ones, with some missing. This sample has approximately 10,000 clones, with around a third found just once. The junction had 13 bases not matched to a gene; V was cut back by 2 bases and J by 8 bases. Germline values: CDR1 MDHEN, CDR2 SYDVKM. The CDR3 sequence is 17 residues long. There were some 200,000 CFSE-labeled responder cells plated together with some 200,000 irradiated, violet-dye-labeled stimulator cells. J is TRBJ2-2 and V is TRBV28, with 8 bases fitting TRBD1. The source is a human patient who received an intestinal transplant. Source: alloreactive CD8+ T cells from a mixed lymphocyte reaction culture, taken before intestinal transplant. The subset denotes: CFSE-low proliferating T cells sorted from roughly six-day pre-transplant mixed lymphocyte reaction (GvH or HvG direction). The CDR3 loop reads CASSLAWRHRGRGELFF. CDR3 sequence (DNA): TGTGCCAGCAGTTTAGCATGGCGCCACAGGGGGAGAGGGGAGCTGTTTTTT.